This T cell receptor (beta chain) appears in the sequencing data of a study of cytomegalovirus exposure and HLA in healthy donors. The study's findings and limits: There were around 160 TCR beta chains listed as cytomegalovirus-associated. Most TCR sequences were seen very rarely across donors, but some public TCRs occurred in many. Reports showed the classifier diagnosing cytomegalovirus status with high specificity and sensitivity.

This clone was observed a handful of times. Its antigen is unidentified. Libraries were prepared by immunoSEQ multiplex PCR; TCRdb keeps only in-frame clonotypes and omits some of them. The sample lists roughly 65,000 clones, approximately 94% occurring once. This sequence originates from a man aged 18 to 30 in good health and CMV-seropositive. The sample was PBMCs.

CDR3 coding DNA: TGTGCCAGCAGCTTACACTCCTACGAGCAGTACTTC. Translation: CASSLHSYEQYF. J is TRBJ2-7 and V is TRBV13, with unresolved D. Trimming shortened V by 2 bases and J by 0 bases, and 2 bases separated the two germline ends. Germline V CDR1 and CDR2: PRHDT, FYEKMQ (reference sequence). The CDR3 sequence is 12 residues long.